Presented here are 13 T cell receptor beta chains from one specimen sequenced in a study of shared clonotypes between healthy human individuals. Profiled with immunoSEQ multiplex PCR; TCRdb holds only in-frame clones, not every one. The table has some 580,000 clones, approximately 97% seen once. Source material: naive CD4+ T cells sorted from blood. Subset: CD45RA+ positively selected. Receptors were obtained from a woman aged 25 to 39 in good health.

This chain connects TRBV7-9 to TRBJ2-3; no firm D call. Trimming removed 0 bases from V and 4 bases from J, with 11 bases in between. There are 15 residues in the CDR3. Germline V gives CDR1 SEHNR, CDR2 FQNEAQ (reference sequence). The chain's CDR3 is CASSLAVSVADTQYF. DNA for the CDR3: TGTGCCAGCAGCTTAGCCGTTTCAGTGGCAGATACGCAGTATTTT.

This clone was recorded only once. The chain employs TRBV5-6 and TRBJ2-7; 7 nucleotides agree with TRBD1. J was trimmed by 1 base and V by 1 base; bases with no gene match: 5. This CDR3 comprises 15 residues. The germline CDR1 and CDR2 sequences are SGHDT and YYEEEE. CDR3 nucleotides: TGTGCCAGCAGCTTGTATGGGACAGAGTCCTACGAGCAGTACTTC. Translated, it gives CASSLYGTESYEQYF.

The chain employs TRBV2 and TRBJ2-1, with 12 bases matching TRBD2. The V gene's germline CDR1 is SNHLY and CDR2 FYNNEI. The CDR3 loop spans 15 amino acids. The junction had 4 bases not matched to a gene; V was cut back by 2 bases and J by 8 bases. CDR3 sequence (DNA): TGTGCCAGCAGTGAATGGGGGACTAGCGGGCATGAGCAGTTCTTC. Translating gives CASSEWGTSGHEQFF.

The genes are TRBV30 and TRBJ1-6; D call uncertain. The germline CDR1 and CDR2 sequences are GTSNPN and SVGIG (reference sequence). This CDR3 has 15 residues. Deletions cut 0 bases from V and 7 bases from J, with 13 bases between. CDR3 bases: TGTGCCTGGAGTGTACACAGTTATACAAATTCACCCCTCCACTTT. Its protein is CAWSVHSYTNSPLHF.

V is TRBV11-2 and J is TRBJ2-1; TRBD2 matches at 8 bases. The J segment lost 7 bases and the V segment lost 0 bases, leaving 20 bases of the junction unmatched. The CDR3 runs 20 residues. Germline-derived CDR1 and CDR2 are SGHAT and FQNNGV. CDR3 in amino acids: CASSLEGGREERERCNEQFF. The DNA of the CDR3 is TGTGCCAGCAGCTTAGAGGGCGGCAGGGAAGAGCGGGAGCGGTGTAATGAGCAGTTCTTC.

The rearrangement links TRBV18 to TRBJ2-1; D is perhaps TRBD1 (5 bases). Germline CDR1 is KGHSH and CDR2 is LQKENI. Trimming took off 5 bases at V and 2 bases at J, with 10 bases between the two ends. The CDR3 loop spans 14 amino acids. The CDR3 region is CASSFAGTYNEQFF. Here the CDR3 DNA reads TGTGCCAGCTCATTCGCAGGGACCTACAATGAGCAGTTCTTC.

The chain links TRBV7-6 to TRBJ2-1; 7 bases align to TRBD2. The ends lost 5 bases at V and 2 bases at J; junction bases unmatched: 6. Looked up from germline, CDR1 is SGHVS and CDR2 is FNYEAQ. The CDR3 sequence is 15 residues long. The CDR3 loop reads CASSPSGTTYNEQFF. For the CDR3, the DNA is TGTGCCAGCAGCCCTAGCGGAACCACCTACAATGAGCAGTTCTTC.

The V and J genes are TRBV5-5 and TRBJ1-5, with 8 bases lining up with TRBD1. This CDR3 is built from 17 residues. V lost 0 bases to trimming and J lost 8 bases; unmatched junction nucleotides: 13. CDR1 SGHKS and CDR2 YYEKEE come from the germline V gene (reference sequence). DNA of the CDR3: TGTGCCAGCAGCTTGGTCCCGGGACAGGCCACGGGGGAGCCCCAGCATTTT. It yields the protein CASSLVPGQATGEPQHF. The full variable domain, its missing parts supplied by reference TRBV5-5 and TRBJ1-5, is DAGVTQSPTHLIKTRGQQVTLRCSPISGHKSVSWYQQVLGQGPQFIFQYYEKEERGRGNFPDRFSARQFPNYSSELNVNALLLGDSALYLCASSLVPGQATGEPQHFGDGTRLSIL.

J is TRBJ2-7 and V is TRBV6-5; the D gene is possibly TRBD2 (6 bases). Germline V gene data show CDR1 as MNHEY and CDR2 as SVGAGI. Deletions cut 2 bases from V and 5 bases from J, with 16 bases between. The CDR3 is 15 amino acids. The CDR3 DNA follows: TGTGCCAGCAGTTACGTACCGGGGGTTAGGGACGAGCAGTACTTC. It is translated as CASSYVPGVRDEQYF.

The CDR3: CASSQDRGLVLNYGYTF. Written as DNA, the CDR3 is TGTGCCAGTAGCCAAGACAGGGGGCTTGTGTTGAACTATGGCTACACCTTC. The chain links TRBV19 to TRBJ1-2; 10 bases agree with TRBD1. The V segment lost 6 bases and the J segment 2 bases; nucleotides outside the gene matches: 12. The CDR3 has 17 residues. Germline CDR1 LNHDA, CDR2 SQIVND (reference sequence).

The chain links TRBV28 to TRBJ1-1; no definite D call. CDR3 length equals 16 residues. CDR1 and CDR2 (germline): MDHEN, SYDVKM. V was trimmed by 2 bases and J by 3 bases, leaving 16 bases between them. For the CDR3, the DNA is TGTGCCAGCAGTTTAGTCCCTGGTGGGTCCCACACTGAAGCTTTCTTT. This gives the protein CASSLVPGGSHTEAFF.

The chain combines TRBV4-1 with TRBJ2-3; D unresolved. There are 15 residues in the CDR3. Germline-derived CDR1 and CDR2 are MGHRA and YSYEKL. Deletions cut 1 base from V and 3 bases from J, with 11 bases between. The CDR3 DNA sequence: TGCGCCAGCAGCCAAGCCTTGTGGAATACAGATACGCAGTATTTT. Translation gives CASSQALWNTDTQYF.

This chain links TRBV6-5 with TRBJ1-2; D might be TRBD1 (6 bases). The ends were cut back, 0 bases at V and 5 bases at J, with 13 bases in the middle. This CDR3 is 15 amino acids long. Germline CDR1 and CDR2: MNHEY and SVGAGI. The CDR3 here is CASSYSLGGFYGYTF. As DNA, the CDR3 is TGTGCCAGCAGTTACTCGTTAGGGGGTTTTTATGGCTACACCTTC.